The rows below give T cell receptor beta chains drawn from one sample of a study of T-cell reconstitution after alpha-beta-depleted transplantation in children. Via MiXCR, TCRdb re-called the PCR reads, giving one row per CDR3 protein. This sample has roughly 250,000 distinct CDR3 sequences; approximately 8% occur once, and the top ten carry 6.3%. The sequencing here drew on PBMCs, mostly from graft donor cells, taken 180 days after TCRalphabeta/CD19-depleted stem cell transplant. The receptors shown here come from a male patient aged 10-17 years who had a stem cell transplant for acute lymphoblastic leukemia, so the T cells may come from the graft donor. Each CDR3 is given with its conserved first and last residue. A D gene is named only where the DNA matches it firmly. Size values are once, few and many counts, or a class for expanded clones, and some rows have none.

clone_size	v_call	d_call	j_call	cdr3_nt	cdr3_aa
many	TRBV7-2	TRBD2	TRBJ2-1	TGTGCCAGCAGCTTATCCCCTAGCGGGGGGGGCAATGAGCAGTTCTTC	CASSLSPSGGGNEQFF
many	TRBV5-1	-	TRBJ1-2	TGCGCCAGCAGCTCTGGGGCCCTGAACTATGGCTACACCTTC	CASSSGALNYGYTF
many	TRBV28	-	TRBJ1-1	TGTGCCAGCATGTTCCCGAACACTGAAGCTTTCTTT	CASMFPNTEAFF
many	TRBV12-3/TRBV12-4	-	TRBJ1-1	TGTGCCAGCAGTTTAGACTGGGAAGGGGGAGCTTTCTTT	CASSLDWEGGAFF
many	TRBV27	TRBD1	TRBJ2-7	TGTGCCAGCTCGACAGGGGTCTCTTCCTACGAGCAGTACTTC	CASSTGVSSYEQYF
many	TRBV20-1	TRBD2	TRBJ2-3	TGCAGTGCTACTAGCGGGGGGCCACGCACAGATACGCAGTATTTT	CSATSGGPRTDTQYF
many	TRBV29-1	TRBD2	TRBJ2-5	TGCAGCGGAGATTTAGCGGGAGGTCCAGAGACCCAGTACTTC	CSGDLAGGPETQYF
-	TRBV18	TRBD2	TRBJ2-2	TGTGCCAGCTCACCAAGACGGGGGGACACCGGGGAGCTGTTTTTT	CASSPRRGDTGELFF
many	TRBV5-5	-	TRBJ2-6	TGTGCCAGCAGCTTGGGAATTGGGGGCTCTGGGGCCAACGTCCTGACTTTC	CASSLGIGGSGANVLTF
few	TRBV13	-	TRBJ2-7	TGTGCCAGCAGCTTAGAGGGGGGTCGGGAGCAGTACTTC	CASSLEGGREQYF
few	TRBV20-1	TRBD2	TRBJ2-3	TGCAGTGCTAGGGTGACTAGCAGAGATACGCAGTATTTT	CSARVTSRDTQYF
many	TRBV3-1	-	TRBJ1-2	TGTGCCAGCAGCCAGGGGGGTTTCTATGGCTACACCTTC	CASSQGGFYGYTF
many	TRBV5-1	-	TRBJ1-5	TGCGCCAGCAGCCCCTCTGGCAGAAATCAGCCCCAGCATTTT	CASSPSGRNQPQHF
many	TRBV24-1	TRBD2	TRBJ2-1	TGTGCCACCAGTGATTTGAAGGGACTAGCGGGAGATAATGAGCAGTTCTTC	CATSDLKGLAGDNEQFF
many	TRBV28	-	TRBJ2-7	TGTGCCAGCAGGTGGGGGGCGGATAGGTACGAGCAGTACTTC	CASRWGADRYEQYF
-	TRBV6-1	-	TRBJ2-7	TGTGCCAGCGTTGACCCTTACGAGCAGTACTTC	CASVDPYEQYF
many	TRBV12-3/TRBV12-4	TRBD2	TRBJ2-4	TGTGCCAGCAGCCCCGGGGGGAAGGGGGCCAAAAACATTCAGTACTTC	CASSPGGKGAKNIQYF
many	TRBV5-1	TRBD1	TRBJ1-1	TGCGCCAGCAGCTTGGCCGGACCCAGGGGGCCGAACACTGAAGCTTTCTTT	CASSLAGPRGPNTEAFF
many	TRBV20-1	-	TRBJ1-2	TGCAGTGCTAGAGATAGCGGAAGACCGAACAACTATGGGGGCTACACCTTC	CSARDSGRPNNYGGYTF
many	TRBV7-7	-	TRBJ2-2	TGTGCCAGCAGCTTAGTAGGGGCCGGGGAGCTGTTTTTT	CASSLVGAGELFF
-	TRBV5-6	TRBD2	TRBJ2-1	TGTGCCAGGGGCCCCGGACTAGTGGGACGGGAGCAGTTCTTC	CARGPGLVGREQFF
few	TRBV12-3/TRBV12-4	TRBD2	TRBJ2-3	TGTGCCAGCAGCCGGACTAGCGGGAGGACAGATACGCAGTATTTT	CASSRTSGRTDTQYF
many	TRBV12-3/TRBV12-4	-	TRBJ2-7	TGTGCCAGCAGTTTATTCGCGTCGGGACTCTACGAGCAGTACTTC	CASSLFASGLYEQYF
many	TRBV18	TRBD2	TRBJ2-1	TGTGCCAGCTCACCCCCCGGGACTAGTATTGGTGGTGAGCAGTTCTTC	CASSPPGTSIGGEQFF
many	TRBV7-9	-	TRBJ2-1	TGTGCCAGCAGCTTAGCCATCTCAGGGAATGAGCAGTTCTTC	CASSLAISGNEQFF
many	TRBV3-1	-	TRBJ2-5	TGTGCCAGCAGCCTCCTAGGAGCAGGGCTGTCCAAAGAGACCCAGTACTTC	CASSLLGAGLSKETQYF
many	TRBV5-4	TRBD2	TRBJ2-1	TGTGCCAGCAGCTTGGCTAGCGGGAGCCTAAACTACAATGAGCAGTTCTTC	CASSLASGSLNYNEQFF
many	TRBV12-3/TRBV12-4	TRBD2	TRBJ2-5	TGTGCCAGCAGTCTCCGACTAGCTGGGCAAGAGACCCAGTACTTC	CASSLRLAGQETQYF
many	TRBV7-9	-	TRBJ2-7	TGTGCCAGCAGCCCGGAGGACAACTACGAGCAGTACTTC	CASSPEDNYEQYF
many	TRBV11-2	-	TRBJ2-3	TGTGCCAGCAGCTTAGGTAGGGGCGGACCGCTACAAGGCACAGATACGCAGTATTTT	CASSLGRGGPLQGTDTQYF
many	TRBV23-1	-	TRBJ2-1	TGCGCCAGCATAACAGGACAGAACGTTGATGAGCAGTTCTTC	CASITGQNVDEQFF
-	TRBV28	TRBD2	TRBJ2-3	TGTGCCAGCCCTTTAGCGGGAGGGCCACCAGATACGCAGTATTTT	CASPLAGGPPDTQYF
-	TRBV27	-	TRBJ2-2	TGTGCCAGCAGTAGAACACCCCGCACCGGGGAGCTGTTTTTT	CASSRTPRTGELFF
many	TRBV4-1	TRBD1	TRBJ1-1	TGCGCCAGCAGCCAAGGAGGGGGCGGTACTGAAGCTTTCTTT	CASSQGGGGTEAFF
many	TRBV20-1	-	TRBJ1-2	TGCAGTGCCCCGTACGGGGATGGCTACACCTTC	CSAPYGDGYTF
many	TRBV12-3/TRBV12-4	TRBD2	TRBJ2-2	TGTGCCAGCAGTTTATCGCGGGGGATCACCGGGGAGCTGTTTTTT	CASSLSRGITGELFF
-	TRBV18	-	TRBJ2-5	TGTGCCAGCTCCCCAGGCAGGGGAACGGAGACCCAGTACTTC	CASSPGRGTETQYF
many	TRBV7-6	TRBD1	TRBJ2-3	TGTGCCAGCAGCCTCTGGACAGGGGGCACAGATACGCAGTATTTT	CASSLWTGGTDTQYF
-	TRBV19	-	TRBJ2-3	TGTGCCAGTACCGGGGCCCTCACAGATACGCAGTATTTT	CASTGALTDTQYF
many	TRBV5-1	-	TRBJ1-4	TGCGCCAGCAGCTTGGTCTACGGATGGCATCTGTTTTTT	CASSLVYGWHLFF
many	TRBV6-1	TRBD2	TRBJ2-1	TGTGCCAGCGGTAGGAGGGAGGGCCGTAATGAGCAGTTCTTC	CASGRREGRNEQFF
many	TRBV3-1	-	TRBJ2-1	TGTGCCAGCAGGGGGTCTAGGGGCGGTTACAATGAGCAGTTCTTC	CASRGSRGGYNEQFF
many	TRBV3-1	-	TRBJ2-1	TGTGCCAGCAGCCCTCGGGACCCACTCCATGAGCAGTTCTTC	CASSPRDPLHEQFF
few	TRBV5-4	TRBD2	TRBJ2-7	TGTGCCAGCAGCTTGGCGGGGGGTTTCTCCTACGAGCAGTACTTC	CASSLAGGFSYEQYF
many	TRBV11-2	-	TRBJ1-4	TGTGCCAGCAGCTTGGCCGGTCACATTAATGAAAAACTGTTTTTT	CASSLAGHINEKLFF
-	TRBV3-1	TRBD1	TRBJ2-7	TGTGCCAGCAGACCGGACAGGCTAGCCTACGAGCAGTACTTC	CASRPDRLAYEQYF
few	TRBV20-1	-	TRBJ1-1	TGCAGTGCTGGGCCCCGGGGGGGCGGTGGGAACACTGAAGCTTTCTTT	CSAGPRGGGGNTEAFF
many	TRBV7-9	-	TRBJ1-4	TGTGCCAGCGAGGGCAGGCTCAATGAAAAACTGTTTTTT	CASEGRLNEKLFF
many	TRBV29-1	-	TRBJ2-3	TGCAGCGCCGGGAGGGGGCGAGGGACAGATACGCAGTATTTT	CSAGRGRGTDTQYF
-	TRBV19	-	TRBJ2-1	TGTGCCAGTAGTATAGAGGGTCGCCGAGGGGAGCAGTTCTTC	CASSIEGRRGEQFF
many	TRBV6-5	-	TRBJ2-3	TGTGCCAGCAGTTACGAAGGGTCAGATACGCAGTATTTT	CASSYEGSDTQYF
many	TRBV10-3	-	TRBJ1-1	TGTGCCATCAGTGAGTATTATACTGAAGCTTTCTTT	CAISEYYTEAFF
many	TRBV10-3	TRBD2	TRBJ2-1	TGTGCCGTTAGACTTAGCGGGAGGGACAATGAGCAGTTCTTC	CAVRLSGRDNEQFF
many	TRBV29-1	-	TRBJ2-2	TGCAGCGTTGAAGTCCCCTTTTTAGGCGGGGGGGAGCTGTTTTTT	CSVEVPFLGGGELFF
many	TRBV12-3/TRBV12-4	-	TRBJ2-6	TGTGCCAGCAGTTCCTCTGGGGCCAACGTCCTGACTTTC	CASSSSGANVLTF
few	TRBV25-1	TRBD2	TRBJ2-1	TGTGCCAGCAGTGTGCGCGGGGGGGGGATTGGGATCTACAATGAGCAGTTCTTC	CASSVRGGGIGIYNEQFF
many	TRBV12-3/TRBV12-4	TRBD1	TRBJ2-2	TGTGCCAGCAGTTTAGCTGGACAGGGGGCAAGAACCGGGGAGCTGTTTTTT	CASSLAGQGARTGELFF